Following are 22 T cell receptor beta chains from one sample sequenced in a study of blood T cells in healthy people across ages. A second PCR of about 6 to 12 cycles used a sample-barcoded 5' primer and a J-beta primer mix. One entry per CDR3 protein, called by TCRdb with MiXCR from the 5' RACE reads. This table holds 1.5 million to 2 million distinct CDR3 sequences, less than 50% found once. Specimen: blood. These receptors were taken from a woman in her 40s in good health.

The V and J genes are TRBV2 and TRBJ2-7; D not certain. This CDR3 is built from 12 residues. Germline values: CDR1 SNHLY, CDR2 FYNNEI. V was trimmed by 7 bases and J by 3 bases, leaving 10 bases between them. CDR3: CASMTVRYEQYF. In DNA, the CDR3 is TGTGCCAGCATGACCGTCCGCTACGAGCAGTACTTC.

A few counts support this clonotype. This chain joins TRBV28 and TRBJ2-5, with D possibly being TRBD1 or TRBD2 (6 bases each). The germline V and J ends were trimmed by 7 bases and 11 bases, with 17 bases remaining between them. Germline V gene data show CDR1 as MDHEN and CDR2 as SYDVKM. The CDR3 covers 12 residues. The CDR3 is CASTSPRGPQYF. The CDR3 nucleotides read TGTGCCAGCACATCTCCCCGGGGGCCGCAGTACTTC.

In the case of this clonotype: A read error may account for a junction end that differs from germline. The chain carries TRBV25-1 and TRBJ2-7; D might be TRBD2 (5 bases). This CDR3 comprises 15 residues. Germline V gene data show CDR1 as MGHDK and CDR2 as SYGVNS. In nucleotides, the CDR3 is TGTGCCAGCAGTGAAATCGGGGATACTGGGTACGTGCAGTACTTC. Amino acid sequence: CASSEIGDTGYVQYF.

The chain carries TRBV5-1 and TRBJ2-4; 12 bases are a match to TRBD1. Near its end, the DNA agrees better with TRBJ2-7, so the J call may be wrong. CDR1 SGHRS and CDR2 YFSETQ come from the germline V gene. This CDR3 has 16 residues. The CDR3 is CASSLGLGQGAGEQYF. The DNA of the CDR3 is TGCGCCAGCAGCTTGGGGTTGGGACAGGGGGCTGGCGAGCAGTACTTC.

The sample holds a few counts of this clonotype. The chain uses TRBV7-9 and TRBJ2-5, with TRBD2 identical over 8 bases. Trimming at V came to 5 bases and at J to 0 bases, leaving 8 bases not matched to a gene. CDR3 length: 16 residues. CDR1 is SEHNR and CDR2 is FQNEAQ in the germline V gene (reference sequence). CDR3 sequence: CASSPGVAGNQETQYF. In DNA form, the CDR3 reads TGTGCCAGCAGCCCAGGGGTAGCGGGGAACCAAGAGACCCAGTACTTC.

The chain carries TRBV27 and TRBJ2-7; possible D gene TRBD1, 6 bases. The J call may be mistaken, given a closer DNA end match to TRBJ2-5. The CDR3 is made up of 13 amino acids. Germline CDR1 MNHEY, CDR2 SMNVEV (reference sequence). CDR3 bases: TGTGCCAGCAGGATTACAGGGCGAGAGACCCAGTACTTC. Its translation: CASRITGRETQYF.

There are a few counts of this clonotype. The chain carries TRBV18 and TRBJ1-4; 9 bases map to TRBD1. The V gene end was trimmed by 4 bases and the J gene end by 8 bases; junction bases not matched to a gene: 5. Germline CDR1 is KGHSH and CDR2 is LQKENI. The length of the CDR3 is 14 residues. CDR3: CASSRDRVNEKLFF. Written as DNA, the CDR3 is TGTGCCAGCTCACGGGACAGGGTTAACGAAAAACTGTTTTTT.

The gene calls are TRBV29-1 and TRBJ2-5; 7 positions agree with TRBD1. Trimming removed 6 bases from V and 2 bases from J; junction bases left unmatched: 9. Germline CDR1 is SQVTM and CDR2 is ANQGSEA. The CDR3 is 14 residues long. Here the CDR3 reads CSVFTGTAQETQYF. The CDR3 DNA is TGCAGCGTGTTCACCGGGACAGCGCAAGAGACCCAGTACTTC. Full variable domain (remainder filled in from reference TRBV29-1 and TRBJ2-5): SAVISQKPSRDICQRGTSLTIQCQVDSQVTMMFWYRQQPGQSLTLIATANQGSEATYESGFVIDKFPISRPNLTFSTLTVSNMSPEDSSIYLCSVFTGTAQETQYFGPGTRLLVL.

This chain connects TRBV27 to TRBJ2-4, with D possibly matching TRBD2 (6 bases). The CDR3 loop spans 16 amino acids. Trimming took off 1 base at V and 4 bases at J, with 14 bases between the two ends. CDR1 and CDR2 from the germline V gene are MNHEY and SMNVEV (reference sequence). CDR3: CASSLWVGGLKNIQYF. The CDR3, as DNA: TGTGCCAGCAGTTTATGGGTTGGAGGACTAAAAAACATTCAGTACTTC.

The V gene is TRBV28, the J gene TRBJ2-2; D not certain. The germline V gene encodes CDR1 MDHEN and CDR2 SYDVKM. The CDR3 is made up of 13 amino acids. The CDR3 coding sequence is TGTGCATGTGGTTCCCTCTCTACCGGGGAGCTGTTTTTT. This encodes CACGSLSTGELFF.

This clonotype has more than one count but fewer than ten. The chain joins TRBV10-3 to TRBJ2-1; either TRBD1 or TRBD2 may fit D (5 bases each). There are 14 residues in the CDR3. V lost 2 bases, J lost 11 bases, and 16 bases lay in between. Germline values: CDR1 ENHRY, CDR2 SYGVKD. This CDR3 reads CAISEAQGDSQQFF. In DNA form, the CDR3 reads TGTGCCATCAGTGAGGCTCAGGGAGATAGTCAGCAGTTCTTC.

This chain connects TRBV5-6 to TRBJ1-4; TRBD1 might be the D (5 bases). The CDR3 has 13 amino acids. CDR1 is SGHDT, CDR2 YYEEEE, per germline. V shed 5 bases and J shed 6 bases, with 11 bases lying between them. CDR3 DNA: TGTGCCAGCAGGGGGGAAGCGGATGAAAAACTGTTTTTT. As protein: CASRGEADEKLFF.

CDR3 coding DNA: TGTGCCAGCAGTTACGCCATGGGGCCGCCCGAGACCCAGTACTTC. Protein sequence: CASSYAMGPPETQYF. The chain carries TRBV6-5 and TRBJ2-5; D possibly corresponds to TRBD1 (5 bases). V lost 2 bases and J lost 5, with 15 bases in between. From germline, CDR1 is MNHEY and CDR2 SVGAGI. CDR3 size: 15 residues.

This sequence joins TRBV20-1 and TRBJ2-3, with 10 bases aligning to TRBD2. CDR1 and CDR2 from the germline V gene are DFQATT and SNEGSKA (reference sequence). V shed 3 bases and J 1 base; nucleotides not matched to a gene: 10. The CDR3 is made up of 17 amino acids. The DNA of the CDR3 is TGCAGTGCTAGGGTGCTTCTCCTAGCGGGGGGCACAGATACGCAGTATTTT. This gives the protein CSARVLLLAGGTDTQYF.

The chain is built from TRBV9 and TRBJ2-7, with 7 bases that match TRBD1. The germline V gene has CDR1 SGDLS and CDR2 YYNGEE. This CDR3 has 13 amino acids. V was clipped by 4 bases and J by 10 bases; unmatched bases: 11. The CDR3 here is CASSIGTASEQYF. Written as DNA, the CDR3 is TGTGCCAGCAGCATCGGGACAGCTTCAGAACAGTACTTC.

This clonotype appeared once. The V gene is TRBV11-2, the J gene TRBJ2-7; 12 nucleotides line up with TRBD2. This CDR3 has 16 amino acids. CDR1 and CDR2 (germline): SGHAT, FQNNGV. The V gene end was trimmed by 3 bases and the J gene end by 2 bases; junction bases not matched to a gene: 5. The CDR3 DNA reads TGTGCCAGCAGCTTGTGGACTAGCGGGGCCGCCTACGAGCAGTACTTC. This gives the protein CASSLWTSGAAYEQYF.

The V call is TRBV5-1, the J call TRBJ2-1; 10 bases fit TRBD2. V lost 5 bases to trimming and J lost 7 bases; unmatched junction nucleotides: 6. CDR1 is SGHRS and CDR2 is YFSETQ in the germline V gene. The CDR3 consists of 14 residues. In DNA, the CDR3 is TGCGCCAGCAGGACAATACTAGCGGGGAATGAGCAGTTCTTC. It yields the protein CASRTILAGNEQFF. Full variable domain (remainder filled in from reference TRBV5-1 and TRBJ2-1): KAGVTQTPRYLIKTRGQQVTLSCSPISGHRSVSWYQQTPGQGLQFLFEYFSETQRNKGNFPGRFSGRQFSNSRSEMNVSTLELGDSALYLCASRTILAGNEQFFGPGTRLTVL.

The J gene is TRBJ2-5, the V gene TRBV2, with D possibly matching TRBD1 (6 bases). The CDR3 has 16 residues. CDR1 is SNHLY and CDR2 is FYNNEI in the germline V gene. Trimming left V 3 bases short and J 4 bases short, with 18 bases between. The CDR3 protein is CASSEGFGRGTETQYF. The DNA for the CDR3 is TGTGCCAGCAGTGAGGGTTTCGGCAGGGGTACAGAGACCCAGTACTTC.

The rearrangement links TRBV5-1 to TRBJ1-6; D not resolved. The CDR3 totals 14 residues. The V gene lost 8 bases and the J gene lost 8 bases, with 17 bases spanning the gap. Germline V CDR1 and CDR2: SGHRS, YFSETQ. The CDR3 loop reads CASKLSSSDSPLHF. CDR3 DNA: TGCGCCAGTAAGCTCTCATCCTCGGATTCACCCCTCCACTTT.

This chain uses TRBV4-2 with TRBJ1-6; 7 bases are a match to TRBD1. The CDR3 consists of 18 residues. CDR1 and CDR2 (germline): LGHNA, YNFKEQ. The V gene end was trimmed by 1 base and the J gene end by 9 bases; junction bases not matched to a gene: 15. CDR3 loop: CASSQARDSSPLSSPLHF. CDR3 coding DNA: TGTGCCAGCAGCCAAGCCCGGGACAGCTCCCCTTTGAGTTCACCCCTCCACTTT.

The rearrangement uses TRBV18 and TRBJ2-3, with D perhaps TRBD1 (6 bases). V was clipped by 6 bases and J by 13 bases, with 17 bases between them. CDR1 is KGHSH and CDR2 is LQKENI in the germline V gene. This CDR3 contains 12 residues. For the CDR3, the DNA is TGTGCCAGCTCCGCAATTGGGCCAGGGGAGTATTTT. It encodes CASSAIGPGEYF. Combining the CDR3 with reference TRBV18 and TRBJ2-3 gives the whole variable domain NAGVMQNPRHLVRRRGQEARLRCSPMKGHSHVYWYRQLPEEGLKFMVYLQKENIIDESGMPKERFSAEFPKEGPSILRIQQVVRGDSAAYFCASSAIGPGEYFGPGTRLTVL.

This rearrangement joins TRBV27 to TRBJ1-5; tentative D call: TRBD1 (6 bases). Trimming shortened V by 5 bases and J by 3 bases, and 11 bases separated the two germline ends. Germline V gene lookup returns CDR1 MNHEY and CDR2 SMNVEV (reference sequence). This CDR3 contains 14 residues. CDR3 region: CASSGGGHNQPQHF. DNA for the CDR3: TGTGCCAGCAGTGGGGGGGGGCACAATCAGCCCCAGCATTTT.